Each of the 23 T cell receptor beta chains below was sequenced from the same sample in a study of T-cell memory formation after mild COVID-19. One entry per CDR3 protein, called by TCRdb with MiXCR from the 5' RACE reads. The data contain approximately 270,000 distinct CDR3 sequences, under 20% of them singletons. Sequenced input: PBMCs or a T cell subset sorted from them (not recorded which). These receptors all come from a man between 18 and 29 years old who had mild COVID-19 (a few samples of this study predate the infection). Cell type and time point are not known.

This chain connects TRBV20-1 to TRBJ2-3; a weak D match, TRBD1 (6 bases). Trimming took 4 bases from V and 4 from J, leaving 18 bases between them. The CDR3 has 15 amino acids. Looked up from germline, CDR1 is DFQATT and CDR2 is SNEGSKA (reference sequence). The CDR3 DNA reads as TGCAGTGCTACCATGGGACAAAGACTCCCAGATACGCAGTATTTT. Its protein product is CSATMGQRLPDTQYF.

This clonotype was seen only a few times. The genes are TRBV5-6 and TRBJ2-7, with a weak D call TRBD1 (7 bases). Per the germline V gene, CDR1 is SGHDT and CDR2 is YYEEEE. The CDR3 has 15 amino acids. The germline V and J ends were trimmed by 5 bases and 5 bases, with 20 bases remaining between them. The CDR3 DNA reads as TGTGCCAGCAGACAGGCAGGGGGGACTTGGGACGAGCAGTACGTC. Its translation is CASRQAGGTWDEQYV.

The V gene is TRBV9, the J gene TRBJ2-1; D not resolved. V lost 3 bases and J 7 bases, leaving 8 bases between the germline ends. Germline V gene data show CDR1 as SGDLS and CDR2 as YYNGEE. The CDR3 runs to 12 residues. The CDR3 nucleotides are TGTGCCAGCAGCGGAAGTCGTAATGAGCAGTTCTTC. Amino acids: CASSGSRNEQFF. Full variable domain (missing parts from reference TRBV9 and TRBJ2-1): DSGVTQTPKHLITATGQRVTLRCSPRSGDLSVYWYQQSLDQGLQFLIQYYNGEERAKGNILERFSAQQFPDLHSELNLSSLELGDSALYFCASSGSRNEQFFGPGTRLTVL.

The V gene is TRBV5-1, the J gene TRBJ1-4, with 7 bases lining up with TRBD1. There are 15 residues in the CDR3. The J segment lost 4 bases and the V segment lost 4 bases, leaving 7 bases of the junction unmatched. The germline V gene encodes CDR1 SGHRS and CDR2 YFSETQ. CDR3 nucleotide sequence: TGCGCCAGCAGCCATGGGACAGCGAATAATGAAAAACTGTTTTTT. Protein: CASSHGTANNEKLFF.

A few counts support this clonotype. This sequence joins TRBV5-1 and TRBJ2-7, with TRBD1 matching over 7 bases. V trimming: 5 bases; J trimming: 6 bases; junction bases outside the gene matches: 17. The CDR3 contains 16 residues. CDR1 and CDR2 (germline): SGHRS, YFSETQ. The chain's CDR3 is CASRSTGVSWVSEQYF. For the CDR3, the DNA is TGCGCCAGCAGGTCCACAGGGGTGTCGTGGGTGTCCGAGCAGTACTTC.

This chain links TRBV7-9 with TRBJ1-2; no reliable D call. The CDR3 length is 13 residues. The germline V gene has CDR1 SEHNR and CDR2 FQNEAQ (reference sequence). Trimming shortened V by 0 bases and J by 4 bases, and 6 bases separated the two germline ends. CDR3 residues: CASSLAKVYGYTF. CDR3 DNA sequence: TGTGCCAGCAGCTTAGCGAAAGTCTATGGCTACACCTTC.

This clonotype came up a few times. CDR3 residues: CASSWGQGAGGYTF. The CDR3 DNA reads as TGTGCCAGCAGTTGGGGACAGGGGGCAGGTGGCTACACCTTC. J is TRBJ1-2 and V is TRBV6-5; 12 nucleotides line up with TRBD1. CDR1 is MNHEY and CDR2 is SVGAGI in the germline V gene. The CDR3 length is 14 residues. V trimming: 4 bases; J trimming: 7 bases; junction bases outside the gene matches: 4.

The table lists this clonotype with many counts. The CDR3 sequence is CASSQDQGQGYTF. The CDR3 DNA reads as TGCGCCAGCAGCCAAGACCAGGGGCAAGGCTACACCTTC. The chain links TRBV4-3 to TRBJ1-2; perhaps TRBD1 as D (6 bases). The germline V gene encodes CDR1 LGHNA and CDR2 YSLEER. V was cut by 0 bases and J by 8 bases, with 10 bases left in between. CDR3 length: 13 amino acids.

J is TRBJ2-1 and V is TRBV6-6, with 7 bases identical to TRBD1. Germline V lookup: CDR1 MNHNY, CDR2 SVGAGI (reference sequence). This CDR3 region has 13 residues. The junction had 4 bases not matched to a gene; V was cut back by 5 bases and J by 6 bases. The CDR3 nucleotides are TGTGCCAGCAGTACAGGGGTACGCAATGAGCAGTTCTTC. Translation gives CASSTGVRNEQFF.

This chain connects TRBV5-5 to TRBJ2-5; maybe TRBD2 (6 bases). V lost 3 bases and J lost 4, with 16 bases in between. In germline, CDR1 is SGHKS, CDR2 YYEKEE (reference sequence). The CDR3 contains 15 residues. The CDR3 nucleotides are TGTGCCAGCAGCTGGCTTGGGACTGGTCTAGAGACCCAGTACTTC. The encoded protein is CASSWLGTGLETQYF.

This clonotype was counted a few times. The CDR3 sequence is CANTVRGHNEQFF. For the CDR3, the DNA is TGTGCCAATACCGTGCGGGGGCACAATGAGCAGTTCTTC. The chain is built from TRBV13 and TRBJ2-1; weak D call: TRBD2 (7 bases). Germline V CDR1 and CDR2: PRHDT, FYEKMQ (reference sequence). Trimming stripped 10 bases from V and 5 bases from J, with 15 bases between. The CDR3 spans 13 residues. Full variable domain (remainder filled in from reference TRBV13 and TRBJ2-1): AAGVIQSPRHLIKEKRETATLKCYPIPRHDTVYWYQQGPGQDPQFLISFYEKMQSDKGSIPDRFSAQQFSDYHSELNMSSLELGDSALYFCANTVRGHNEQFFGPGTRLTVL.

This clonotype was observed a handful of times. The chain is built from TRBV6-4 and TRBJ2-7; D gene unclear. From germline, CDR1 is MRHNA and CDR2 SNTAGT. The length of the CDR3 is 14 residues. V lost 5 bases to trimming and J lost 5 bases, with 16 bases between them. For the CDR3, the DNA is TGTGCCAGCAGTTTAAGCCTCCTTGGTAACGAGCAGTACGTC. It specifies CASSLSLLGNEQYV.

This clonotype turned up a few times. CDR3 coding DNA: TGTGCTAGTGGTTCTAGCTACGAGCAGTACTTC. Residues: CASGSSYEQYF. The rearrangement joins TRBV12-5 to TRBJ2-7, with D uncertain. The V gene lost 4 bases and the J gene lost 3 bases, with 4 bases spanning the gap. CDR1 is LGHNT and CDR2 is FRNRAP in the germline V gene. This CDR3 has 11 residues.

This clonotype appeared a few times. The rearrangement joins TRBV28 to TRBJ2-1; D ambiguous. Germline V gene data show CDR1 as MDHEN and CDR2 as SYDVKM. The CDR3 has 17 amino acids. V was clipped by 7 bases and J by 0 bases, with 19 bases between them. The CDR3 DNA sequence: TGTGCCAGCACAATTCTGTCCCCACGACCCTCCTACAATGAGCAGTTCTTC. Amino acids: CASTILSPRPSYNEQFF.

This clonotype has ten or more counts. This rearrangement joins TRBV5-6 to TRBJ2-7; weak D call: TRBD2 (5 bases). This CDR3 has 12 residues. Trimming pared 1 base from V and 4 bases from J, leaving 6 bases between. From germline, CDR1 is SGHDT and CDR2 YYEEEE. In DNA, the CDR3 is TGTGCCAGCAGCTTGCGGGGATACGAGCAGTACGTC. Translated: CASSLRGYEQYV.

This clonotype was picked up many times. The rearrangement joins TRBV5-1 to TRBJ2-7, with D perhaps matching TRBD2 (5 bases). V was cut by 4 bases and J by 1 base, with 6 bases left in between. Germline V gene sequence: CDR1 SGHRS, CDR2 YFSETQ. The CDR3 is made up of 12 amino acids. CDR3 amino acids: CASSEGSYEQYF. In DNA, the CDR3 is TGCGCCAGCAGCGAGGGTTCCTACGAGCAGTACTTC.

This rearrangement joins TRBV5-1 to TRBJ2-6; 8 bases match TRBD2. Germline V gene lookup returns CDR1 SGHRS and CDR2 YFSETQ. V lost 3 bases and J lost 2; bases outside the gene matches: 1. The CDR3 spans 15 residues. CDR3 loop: CASSWGLAGANVLTF. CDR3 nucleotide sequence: TGCGCCAGCAGCTGGGGACTAGCTGGGGCCAACGTCCTGACTTTC.

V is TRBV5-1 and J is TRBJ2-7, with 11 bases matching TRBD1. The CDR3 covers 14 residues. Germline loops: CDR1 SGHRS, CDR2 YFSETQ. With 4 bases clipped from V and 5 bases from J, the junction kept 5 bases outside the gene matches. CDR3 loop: CASSPRTGGDEQYV. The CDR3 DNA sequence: TGCGCCAGCAGCCCACGGACAGGGGGCGACGAGCAGTACGTC.

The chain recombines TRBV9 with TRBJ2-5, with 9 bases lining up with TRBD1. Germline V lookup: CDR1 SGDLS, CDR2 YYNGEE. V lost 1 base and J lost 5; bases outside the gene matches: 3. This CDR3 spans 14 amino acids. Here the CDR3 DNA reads TGTGCCAGCAGCGTAAGACAGGGGGGCGAGACCCAGTACTTC. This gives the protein CASSVRQGGETQYF.

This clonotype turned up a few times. The CDR3 reads CASSGGYLTEAFF. DNA of the CDR3: TGCGCCAGCAGCGGGGGGTATCTCACTGAAGCTTTCTTT. V is TRBV5-1 and J is TRBJ1-1; D possibly corresponds to TRBD1 (5 bases). Germline-derived CDR1 and CDR2 are SGHRS and YFSETQ. CDR3 length equals 13 residues. The V end was cut by 4 bases, the J end by 4 bases, with 11 bases between.

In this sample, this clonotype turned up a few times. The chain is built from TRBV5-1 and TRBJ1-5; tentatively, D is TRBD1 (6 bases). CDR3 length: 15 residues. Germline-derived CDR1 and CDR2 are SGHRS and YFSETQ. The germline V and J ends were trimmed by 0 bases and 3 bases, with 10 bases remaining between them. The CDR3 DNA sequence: TGCGCCAGCAGCTTGGCCGGGACATACAATCAGCCCCAGCATTTT. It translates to CASSLAGTYNQPQHF.

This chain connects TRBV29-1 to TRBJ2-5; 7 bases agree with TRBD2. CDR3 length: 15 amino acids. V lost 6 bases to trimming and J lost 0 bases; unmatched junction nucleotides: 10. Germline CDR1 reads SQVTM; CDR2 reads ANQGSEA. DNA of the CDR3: TGCAGCGTCGACCTTTCCGGGGGGTACCAAGAGACCCAGTACTTC. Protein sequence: CSVDLSGGYQETQYF.

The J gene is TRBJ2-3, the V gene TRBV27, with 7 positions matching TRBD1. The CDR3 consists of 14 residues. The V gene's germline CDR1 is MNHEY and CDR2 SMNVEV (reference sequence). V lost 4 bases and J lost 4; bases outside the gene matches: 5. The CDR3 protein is CASSSNDRADTQYF. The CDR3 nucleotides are TGTGCCAGCAGTTCCAACGACAGGGCAGATACGCAGTATTTT.